This TCR beta chain was sequenced in a study of CD8+CD57+ T cells in acquired aplastic anemia. General study results and limits: Patients and controls shared roughly 28 CD8+ CDR3 sequences, which appeared highly expressed in patients and within their immunodominant clones.

A word on this clonotype: The antigen is not known.

V lost 3 bases and J 2 bases, leaving 16 bases between the germline ends. CDR3 length: 15 amino acids. The V gene's germline CDR1 is DFQATT and CDR2 SNEGSKA (reference sequence). CDR3 and TCR beta VDJ profiling relied on genomic DNA as the template. TCRdb analysed the reads with MiXCR anew, one entry per CDR3 protein. The sample contains 250,000 to 350,000 distinct CDR3 sequences, 56% of which appear only once. The chain combines TRBV20-1 with TRBJ2-5, with D uncertain. The source of this sequence is a human donor with severe aplastic anemia or a healthy control (not recorded which). Specimen: sorted CD4+, CD8+, or CD8+CD57+ T cells (not recorded which) from PBMCs. This CDR3 reads CSASWGRRLQETQYF. In DNA, the CDR3 is TGCAGTGCTAGTTGGGGTAGGAGACTTCAAGAGACCCAGTACTTC.